These 24 T cell receptor beta chains came from one sample sequenced in a study of CDR3 diversity in severe acne. TCRdb ran MiXCR on the PCR reads and lists one entry per CDR3 protein. This sample has some 85,000 distinct CDR3 sequences, with approximately 54% found just once. Sequencing was carried out using blood. These receptors were taken from a male donor with severe acne vulgaris.

This clonotype has at least ten counts. J is TRBJ1-2 and V is TRBV9; unclear D gene. Germline CDR1 and CDR2: SGDLS and YYNGEE. V was shortened by 2 bases and J by 7 bases, with 12 bases between the two germline ends. The CDR3 is made up of 13 amino acids. CDR3 DNA sequence: TGTGCCAGCAGCGTCGACACCGGGTCTGGCTACACCTTC. It codes for CASSVDTGSGYTF.

The genes are TRBV20-1 and TRBJ1-2; 7 bases line up with TRBD1. J lost 4 bases, V lost 6 bases, and 5 bases had no gene match. The CDR3 spans 12 residues. CDR1 is DFQATT, CDR2 SNEGSKA, per germline (reference sequence). The CDR3 nucleotides are TGCAGTGCCCTCCGGGACAGCTATGGCTACACCTTC. Translation: CSALRDSYGYTF.

The table lists this clonotype with a count of one. V and J are TRBV7-6 and TRBJ2-3; D gene ambiguous. The germline CDR1 and CDR2 sequences are SGHVS and FNYEAQ. This CDR3 spans 12 amino acids. Trimming shortened V by 0 bases and J by 11 bases, and 9 bases separated the two germline ends. The CDR3 protein is CASSLASSGQYF. The DNA of the CDR3 is TGTGCCAGCAGCTTAGCAAGTTCGGGGCAGTATTTT.

This chain connects TRBV2 to TRBJ1-5; the match to TRBD1 covers 8 bases. Germline lookup yields CDR1 SNHLY and CDR2 FYNNEI. Trimming took 6 bases from V and 1 from J; bases not matched to a gene: 5. The CDR3 covers 15 residues. Here the CDR3 DNA reads TGTGCCAGCAGCCAGGGGGCGGCGAGCAATCAGCCCCAGCATTTT. Translation: CASSQGAASNQPQHF. The whole variable domain, remainder taken from reference TRBV2 and TRBJ1-5, is EPEVTQTPSHQVTQMGQEVILRCVPISNHLYFYWYRQILGQKVEFLVSFYNNEISEKSEIFDDQFSVERPDGSNFTLKIRSTKLEDSAMYFCASSQGAASNQPQHFGDGTRLSIL.

This chain uses TRBV29-1 with TRBJ1-1, with D perhaps TRBD1 (6 bases). V lost 4 bases and J 3 bases, leaving 15 bases between the germline ends. CDR3 length: 14 residues. Germline V gives CDR1 SQVTM, CDR2 ANQGSEA. Here the CDR3 reads CSVGGGPGDTEAFF. CDR3 DNA: TGCAGCGTTGGCGGGGGGCCAGGTGACACTGAAGCTTTCTTT.

This clonotype showed up many times. The chain is built from TRBV6-5 and TRBJ2-7, with D perhaps matching TRBD2 (5 bases). The V gene lost 7 bases and the J gene lost 4 bases, with 17 bases spanning the gap. This CDR3 has 14 residues. The germline gives CDR1 MNHEY, CDR2 SVGAGI. Written as DNA, the CDR3 is TGTGCCAGCACCGATCTAAGCGGAGGTTACGAGCAGTACTTC. It codes for CASTDLSGGYEQYF.

For the CDR3, the DNA is TGTGCCAGTCGGAGCCAACACACGCAGTATTTT. Protein sequence: CASRSQHTQYF. This chain connects TRBV7-9 to TRBJ2-3; D unclear. Trimming took off 9 bases at V and 9 bases at J, with 13 bases between the two ends. The CDR3 extends over 11 amino acids. CDR1 SEHNR and CDR2 FQNEAQ come from the germline V gene (reference sequence).

The chain has TRBV10-3 and TRBJ1-5; D perhaps matches TRBD1 (6 bases). Germline lookup yields CDR1 ENHRY and CDR2 SYGVKD. This CDR3 region has 12 residues. Trimming cost V 6 bases and J 7 bases, with 10 bases left between them. The CDR3 here is CAISDRRQPQHF. The CDR3 DNA sequence: TGTGCCATCAGCGACAGGAGGCAGCCCCAGCATTTT.

V usage is TRBV29-1 and J usage is TRBJ2-5; D is ambiguous. V was clipped by 0 bases and J by 5 bases, with 1 base between them. The CDR3 totals 10 residues. CDR1 is SQVTM and CDR2 is ANQGSEA in the germline V gene. Here the CDR3 DNA reads TGCAGCGTTGAAGACGAGACCCAGTACTTC. This sequence encodes CSVEDETQYF.

This clonotype occurred a few times. V and J are TRBV20-1 and TRBJ2-7; 9 bases map to TRBD2. J gave up 3 bases and V 6 bases, and 3 bases lay outside the gene matches. The germline V gene encodes CDR1 DFQATT and CDR2 SNEGSKA (reference sequence). The CDR3 totals 12 residues. The chain's CDR3 is CSASTSGYEQYF. The DNA of the CDR3 is TGCAGTGCATCGACTAGCGGCTACGAGCAGTACTTC.

On this clonotype itself: A clone one base away is much larger, so this may be a read error. The genes are TRBV15 and TRBJ2-2; TRBD1 agrees at 8 bases. Germline CDR1 LNHNV, CDR2 YYDKDF (reference sequence). V trimming: 0 bases; J trimming: 6 bases; junction bases outside the gene matches: 3. This CDR3 has 15 amino acids. This CDR3 is CATSREGQDAGELFF. CDR3 DNA: TGTGCCACCAGCAGAGAGGGACAGGACGCCGGGGAGCTGTTTTTT.

This clonotype has just a few counts. The V call is TRBV11-3, the J call TRBJ2-3; D may be TRBD2 (6 bases). This CDR3 is built from 15 residues. Germline CDR1 is SGHNT and CDR2 is YENEEA. Between the trimmed V and J ends, which lost 0 bases and 1 base, there was a span of 8 bases. CDR3 region: CASSLESSGTDTQYF. The CDR3 DNA sequence: TGTGCCAGCAGCTTAGAGTCTAGCGGCACAGATACGCAGTATTTT.

This clonotype came up a few times. This sequence joins TRBV6-1 and TRBJ1-4, with 9 bases that match TRBD1. With V trimmed by 1 base and J by 7 bases, 4 bases remained unmatched. Germline values: CDR1 MNHNS, CDR2 SASEGT. The CDR3 runs to 15 residues. The CDR3 loop reads CASSEVTGGSEKLFF. In DNA form, the CDR3 reads TGTGCCAGCAGTGAAGTGACAGGGGGAAGTGAAAAACTGTTTTTT.

This rearrangement joins TRBV7-2 to TRBJ1-2; maybe TRBD1 (6 bases). The V gene's germline CDR1 is SGHTA and CDR2 FQGNSA. V gave up 5 bases and J gave up 4 bases, with 14 bases separating them. The CDR3 contains 14 residues. The CDR3 bases are TGTGCCAGCAGCCAAGATTGGACAGTCTATGGCTACACCTTC. As protein: CASSQDWTVYGYTF.

This clonotype was counted at least ten times. The V gene is TRBV7-9, the J gene TRBJ1-1; D is undetermined. CDR1 is SEHNR and CDR2 is FQNEAQ in the germline V gene (reference sequence). The CDR3 contains 12 residues. Between the trimmed V and J ends, which lost 3 bases and 6 bases, there was a span of 8 bases. The CDR3 loop reads CASSFMRAEAFF. In nucleotides, the CDR3 is TGTGCCAGCAGCTTTATGAGGGCTGAAGCTTTCTTT.

Ten or more counts support this clonotype. V and J are TRBV7-3 and TRBJ2-7, with D tentatively TRBD2 (5 bases). V lost 8 bases, J lost 1 base, and 12 bases lay in between. There are 13 residues in the CDR3. The germline V gene encodes CDR1 SGHTA and CDR2 FQGTGA. This CDR3 is CASLASGSYEQYF. CDR3 DNA: TGTGCCAGCTTAGCTTCGGGGTCCTACGAGCAGTACTTC.

This clonotype was recorded many times. V usage is TRBV2 and J usage is TRBJ2-1; 9 bases are shared with TRBD2. In germline, CDR1 is SNHLY, CDR2 FYNNEI. The V segment lost 10 bases and the J segment 7 bases; nucleotides outside the gene matches: 20. This CDR3 is 17 amino acids long. The CDR3 is CANFPRQVSGRRNEQFF. DNA for the CDR3: TGTGCCAACTTCCCAAGGCAAGTAAGCGGGAGGAGGAATGAGCAGTTCTTC.

On this clonotype: This may arise from a read error, as a much more abundant clone is one base away. The CDR3 does not close with the conserved phenylalanine or tryptophan, likely indicating a read error. V is TRBV7-6 and J is TRBJ2-5; D possibly matches TRBD1 or TRBD2 (5 bases each). From germline, CDR1 is SGHVS and CDR2 FNYEAQ. V lost 5 bases and J 1 base, leaving 8 bases between the germline ends. This CDR3 has 13 amino acids. CDR3 nucleotide sequence: TGTGCCAGCAGCCCGAGGGGCCAAGAGACCCAGTACCTC. Translated: CASSPRGQETQYL.

The J gene is TRBJ2-7, the V gene TRBV10-1; D might be TRBD1 (6 bases). V was pared by 6 bases and J by 4 bases, with 13 bases between. This CDR3 is built from 13 residues. In germline, CDR1 is WNHNN, CDR2 SYGVQD (reference sequence). The CDR3 coding sequence is TGCGCCAGCAGCTCCGGGGACACATACGAGCAGTACTTC. Its translation is CASSSGDTYEQYF.

A word on this clonotype: Germline is not matched at one junction end, which may reflect a read error. The chain recombines TRBV6-1 with TRBJ1-2; TRBD1 matches 8 bases. The length of the CDR3 is 15 residues. Germline V gene lookup returns CDR1 MNHNS and CDR2 SASEGT. CDR3 DNA: TGTGCCATCAGTGGCGGACAGGGAATCAACAATGGCTACACCTTC. Translated: CAISGGQGINNGYTF.

In its sample, this clonotype was seen a few times. The CDR3 is CACKQAVEQYF. The DNA of the CDR3 is TGTGCCTGTAAACAGGCGGTCGAGCAGTACTTC. V and J are TRBV30 and TRBJ2-7, with D tentatively TRBD1 (5 bases). With 6 bases removed from V and 6 bases from J, the gap between germline ends came to 12 bases. CDR1 is GTSNPN and CDR2 is SVGIG in the germline V gene (reference sequence). This CDR3 has 11 amino acids. Full variable domain (remainder filled in from reference TRBV30 and TRBJ2-7): SQTIHQWPATLVQPVGSPLSLECTVEGTSNPNLYWYRQAAGRGLQLLFYSVGIGQISSEVPQNLSASRPQDRQFILSSKKLLLSDSGFYLCACKQAVEQYFGPGTRLTVT.

As for this clonotype: Given a much more abundant clone one base away, this may be a read error. The chain uses TRBV20-1 and TRBJ2-7; 8 bases are shared with TRBD2. The J call could be wrong; TRBJ2-5 is a better fit for the DNA end. The CDR3 spans 14 residues. The V gene's germline CDR1 is DFQATT and CDR2 SNEGSKA (reference sequence). The CDR3 coding sequence is TGCAGTGCTAAACCGCGGGGGGCCGCAAAGACCCAGTACTTC. Its translation is CSAKPRGAAKTQYF.

As regards this clonotype: This likely comes from a read error, as the CDR3 has no conserved phenylalanine or tryptophan at its end. V and J are TRBV10-3 and TRBJ2-5; no definite D call. Germline CDR1 is ENHRY and CDR2 is SYGVKD. The length of the CDR3 is 11 residues. V was clipped by 10 bases and J by 3 bases, with 9 bases between them. This CDR3 is CASSAKETQYS. DNA for the CDR3: TGTGCCAGCAGCGCTAAAGAGACCCAGTACTCC.

Many counts were recorded for this clonotype. This chain connects TRBV7-6 to TRBJ2-7, with 10 bases matching TRBD1. This CDR3 contains 13 residues. From germline, CDR1 is SGHVS and CDR2 FNYEAQ. V trimming: 5 bases; J trimming: 3 bases; junction bases outside the gene matches: 1. CDR3 coding DNA: TGTGCCAGCAGCCGGACAGGGGGCTACGAGCAGTACTTC. Translated, it gives CASSRTGGYEQYF.